These 18 T cell receptor beta chains share one sample of origin, sequenced in a study of T cells in localized non-small cell lung cancer. Data came from immunoSEQ multiplex PCR; TCRdb stores just in-frame clones and leaves some out. Here the sample spans approximately 89,000 clones, over 60% being singletons. The material was PBMCs, obtained before any cancer treatment. These receptors all stem from a man between 40 and 70 years old with stage II squamous cell lung carcinoma.

The rearrangement joins TRBV18 to TRBJ2-7, with TRBD2 matching over 9 bases. The trim removed 8 bases at V and 0 bases at J, leaving 8 bases unmatched. CDR1 is KGHSH and CDR2 is LQKENI in the germline V gene. This CDR3 contains 15 residues. CDR3 sequence: CASPQSGGYSYEQYF. The CDR3 region has the DNA TGTGCCAGCCCACAAAGCGGGGGGTACTCCTACGAGCAGTACTTC.

V is TRBV4-2 and J is TRBJ2-3; D may be TRBD2 (6 bases). The ends were cut back, 6 bases at V and 3 bases at J, with 13 bases in the middle. Germline V gene lookup returns CDR1 LGHNA and CDR2 YNFKEQ. The CDR3 extends over 14 amino acids. In DNA form, the CDR3 reads TGTGCCAGCAGTCTTAGACTAGGAACAGATACGCAGTATTTT. Translating it yields CASSLRLGTDTQYF.

The V gene is TRBV7-8, the J gene TRBJ1-6; no clear D gene. Trimming removed 1 base from V and 0 bases from J, with 7 bases in between. This CDR3 region has 16 residues. Germline assignment: CDR1 SGHVS and CDR2 FQNEAQ. This CDR3 is CASSLEWSSYNSPLHF. The CDR3 DNA is TGTGCCAGCAGCTTAGAATGGAGCTCCTATAATTCACCCCTCCACTTT.

This clone occurred a few times. The chain carries TRBV14 and TRBJ2-3; D gene ambiguous. The CDR3 totals 15 residues. V lost 4 bases and J 1 base, leaving 12 bases between the germline ends. From germline, CDR1 is SGHDN and CDR2 FVKESK. CDR3 amino acids: CASSPHRAGTDTQYF. The CDR3 nucleotides are TGTGCCAGCAGCCCCCATCGGGCCGGCACAGATACGCAGTATTTT.

The genes are TRBV7-8 and TRBJ2-1; D call uncertain. Trimming stripped 2 bases from V and 0 bases from J, with 8 bases between. The CDR3 sequence is 15 residues long. Germline assignment: CDR1 SGHVS and CDR2 FQNEAQ. CDR3 sequence reads: CASSLSSSSYNEQFF. The CDR3 nucleotides are TGTGCCAGCAGCTTAAGTTCTAGCTCCTACAATGAGCAGTTCTTC.

In DNA, the CDR3 is TGTGCCAGCAGTAATAGTAATTCACCCCTCCACTTT. Translation: CASSNSNSPLHF. The rearrangement links TRBV27 to TRBJ1-6, with unresolved D. The CDR3 runs to 12 residues. Germline V gene sequence: CDR1 MNHEY, CDR2 SMNVEV (reference sequence). V was pared by 5 bases and J by 6 bases, with 5 bases between.

CDR3 DNA: TGTGCCAGCTCCCTCTGGGAGGCGGCAACTAATGAAAAACTGTTTTTT. Encoded protein: CASSLWEAATNEKLFF. The rearrangement uses TRBV18 and TRBJ1-4; D call uncertain. V gave up 6 bases and J gave up 0 bases, with 14 bases separating them. This CDR3 is built from 16 residues. Germline loops: CDR1 KGHSH, CDR2 LQKENI.

V is TRBV9 and J is TRBJ1-2; the match to TRBD1 covers 11 bases. This CDR3 region has 15 residues. The germline V gene encodes CDR1 SGDLS and CDR2 YYNGEE. J was trimmed by 7 bases and V by 2 bases; bases with no gene match: 7. The CDR3 here is CASSVTGQGAGGYTF. CDR3 DNA: TGTGCCAGCAGCGTTACCGGACAGGGGGCTGGTGGCTACACCTTC.

The CDR3, as DNA: TGTGCCAGCAGCGTCGGGACAGCGAACACTGAAGCTTTCTTT. Translated, it gives CASSVGTANTEAFF. The chain couples TRBV7-8 to TRBJ1-1, with 7 bases aligning to TRBD1. The trim removed 5 bases at V and 1 base at J, leaving 4 bases unmatched. CDR1 and CDR2 from the germline V gene are SGHVS and FQNEAQ. The CDR3 runs 14 residues.

This sequence joins TRBV6-5 and TRBJ1-3; D is possibly TRBD1 (5 bases). Germline V gene sequence: CDR1 MNHEY, CDR2 SVGAGI. The CDR3 loop spans 14 amino acids. V lost 4 bases, J lost 3 bases, and 10 bases lay in between. CDR3 in DNA: TGTGCCAGCAGTTCTCAGGGTGTTGGAAACACCATATATTTT. It encodes CASSSQGVGNTIYF.

V is TRBV27 and J is TRBJ2-7; D is ambiguous. CDR3 length: 14 residues. The germline V and J ends were trimmed by 6 bases and 3 bases, with 15 bases remaining between them. Germline CDR1 is MNHEY and CDR2 is SMNVEV (reference sequence). CDR3 residues: CASSDPNIFYEQYF. As DNA, the CDR3 is TGTGCCAGCAGCGACCCGAACATTTTCTACGAGCAGTACTTC.

This clone was recorded a few times. The chain uses TRBV11-3 and TRBJ2-2; 7 nucleotides line up with TRBD1. The CDR3 has 13 amino acids. J was trimmed by 8 bases and V by 4 bases; bases with no gene match: 4. Germline assignment: CDR1 SGHNT and CDR2 YENEEA. CDR3 sequence (DNA): TGTGCCAGCAGCTCCCCAGGGGGTGGGGAGCTGTTTTTT. Translating it yields CASSSPGGGELFF.

The chain carries TRBV13 and TRBJ2-7; D not certain. The germline V gene has CDR1 PRHDT and CDR2 FYEKMQ (reference sequence). The V end lost 0 bases, the J end lost 0 bases, and 12 bases lay between the germline ends. The CDR3 is made up of 16 amino acids. For the CDR3, the DNA is TGTGCCAGCAGCTTAGGCCGTAGGCACCTCTCCTACGAGCAGTACTTC. This encodes CASSLGRRHLSYEQYF.

The rearrangement links TRBV5-1 to TRBJ1-2; D call uncertain. The CDR3 runs to 14 residues. In germline, CDR1 is SGHRS, CDR2 YFSETQ. The V end was cut by 4 bases, the J end by 0 bases, with 10 bases between. The CDR3: CASSPDGSNYGYTF. The CDR3 nucleotides read TGCGCCAGCAGCCCGGACGGTTCTAACTATGGCTACACCTTC.

The rearrangement joins TRBV9 to TRBJ1-1, with a tentative D call TRBD1 (6 bases). Per the germline V gene, CDR1 is SGDLS and CDR2 is YYNGEE. This CDR3 has 13 residues. V was shortened by 3 bases and J by 4 bases, with 10 bases between the two germline ends. The CDR3 loop is CASSAQGTTEAFF. The CDR3 DNA reads TGTGCCAGCAGCGCCCAGGGGACCACTGAAGCTTTCTTT.

J is TRBJ2-5 and V is TRBV7-9, with D perhaps given as TRBD1 or TRBD2 (5 bases each). The CDR3 has 14 amino acids. From germline, CDR1 is SEHNR and CDR2 FQNEAQ (reference sequence). V dropped 6 bases and J dropped 6 bases, with 17 bases sitting between them. DNA for the CDR3: TGTGCCAGCAGTCCTCGCTCGGGGCGACAGACCCAGTACTTC. This encodes CASSPRSGRQTQYF.

The genes are TRBV10-3 and TRBJ1-2; 9 bases are shared with TRBD1. The junction had 3 bases not matched to a gene; V was cut back by 2 bases and J by 5 bases. CDR1 is ENHRY, CDR2 SYGVKD, per germline. CDR3 size: 14 residues. The CDR3 region has the DNA TGTGCCATCAGTGAGACAGGGGGCGAATATGGCTACACCTTC. Residues: CAISETGGEYGYTF.

The chain combines TRBV9 with TRBJ2-5; TRBD1 aligns across 9 bases. Germline-derived CDR1 and CDR2 are SGDLS and YYNGEE. V lost 3 bases and J lost 2; bases outside the gene matches: 5. The CDR3 sequence is 15 residues long. The CDR3 region is CASSAPGTGQETQYF. CDR3 bases: TGTGCCAGCAGCGCACCCGGGACAGGGCAAGAGACCCAGTACTTC.